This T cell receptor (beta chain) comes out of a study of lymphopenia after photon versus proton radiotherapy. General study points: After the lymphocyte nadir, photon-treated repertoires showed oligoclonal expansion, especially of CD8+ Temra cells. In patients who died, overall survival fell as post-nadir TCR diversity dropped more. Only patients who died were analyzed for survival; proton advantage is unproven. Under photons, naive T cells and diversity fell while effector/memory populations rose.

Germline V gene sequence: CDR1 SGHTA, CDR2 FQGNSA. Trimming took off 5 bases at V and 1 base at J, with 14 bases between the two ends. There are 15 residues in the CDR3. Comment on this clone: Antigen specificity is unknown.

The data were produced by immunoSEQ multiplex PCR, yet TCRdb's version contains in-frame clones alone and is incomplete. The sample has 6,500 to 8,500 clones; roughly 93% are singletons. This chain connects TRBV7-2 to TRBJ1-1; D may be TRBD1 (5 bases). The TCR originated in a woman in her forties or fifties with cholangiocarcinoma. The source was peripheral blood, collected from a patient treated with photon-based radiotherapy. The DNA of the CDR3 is TGTGCCAGCAGCATTAATCCGGGACGGAACACTGAAGCTTTCTTT. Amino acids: CASSINPGRNTEAFF.